A single sample is the source of the 22 T cell receptor beta chains below, sequenced in a study of T-cell memory formation after mild COVID-19. A single record per CDR3 protein comes from TCRdb applying MiXCR to the 5' RACE reads. The data show 85,000 to 120,000 distinct CDR3 sequences, with 9.5% to 15% seen just once and 27% held by the top ten. The sequenced material came from PBMCs or a T cell subset sorted from them (not recorded which). These receptors all stem from an adult woman who had mild COVID-19 (a few samples of this study predate the infection). Cell type and time point are not known.

This clonotype was detected only a few times. The chain employs TRBV3-1 and TRBJ2-5, with D perhaps TRBD1 (5 bases). CDR1 and CDR2 (germline): LGHDT, YNNKEL (reference sequence). The CDR3 consists of 13 residues. V lost 1 base, J lost 4 bases, and 7 bases lay in between. The chain's CDR3 is CASSQGGGETQYF. DNA for the CDR3: TGTGCCAGCAGCCAAGGGGGCGGAGAGACCCAGTACTTC.

V is TRBV7-8 and J is TRBJ2-7; possibly TRBD1 or TRBD2 for D (5 bases each). V dropped 4 bases and J dropped 9 bases, with 25 bases sitting between them. There are 16 residues in the CDR3. The germline V gene has CDR1 SGHVS and CDR2 FQNEAQ. CDR3 in amino acids: CASSSKGRDYESRQYF. In nucleotides, the CDR3 is TGTGCCAGCAGCTCCAAGGGGAGAGACTACGAGTCTAGGCAGTACTTC. Full variable domain (rest looked up from reference TRBV7-8 and TRBJ2-7): GAGVSQSPRYKVAKRGQDVALRCDPISGHVSLFWYQQALGQGPEFLTYFQNEAQLDKSGLPSDRFFAERPEGSVSTLKIQRTQQEDSAVYLCASSSKGRDYESRQYFGPGTRLTVT.

J is TRBJ1-2 and V is TRBV4-1; D is undetermined. Germline V gene sequence: CDR1 MGHRA, CDR2 YSYEKL. The V end lost 6 bases, the J end lost 3 bases, and 17 bases lay between the germline ends. The CDR3 loop spans 15 amino acids. The chain's CDR3 is CASSLESSPYYGYTF. The CDR3 DNA follows: TGCGCCAGCAGTCTCGAGAGCAGCCCTTACTATGGCTACACCTTC.

This chain joins TRBV7-9 and TRBJ2-3, with a possible D match to TRBD1 (6 bases). The CDR3 extends over 14 amino acids. V lost 2 bases and J lost 2, with 8 bases in between. CDR1 is SEHNR and CDR2 is FQNEAQ in the germline V gene (reference sequence). The CDR3, as DNA: TGTGCCAGCAGCTTACCAGGGGACACAGATACGCAGTATTTT. Protein: CASSLPGDTDTQYF.

This clonotype was recorded at least ten times. This rearrangement joins TRBV4-3 to TRBJ2-7; TRBD1 or TRBD2 may be the D gene (6 bases each). Trimming shortened V by 1 base and J by 5 bases, and 18 bases separated the two germline ends. The CDR3 contains 16 residues. Germline values: CDR1 LGHNA, CDR2 YSLEER. The CDR3 protein is CASSQGSTGRHHEQYF. The CDR3 DNA is TGCGCCAGCAGCCAAGGGTCTACAGGGAGGCACCACGAGCAGTACTTC.

This rearrangement joins TRBV6-2 or TRBV6-3 to TRBJ1-4; D not resolved. V lost 5 bases and J 0 bases, leaving 10 bases between the germline ends. CDR1 and CDR2 from the germline V gene are MNHEY and SVGEGT. There are 15 residues in the CDR3. The CDR3 is CASSPQDATNEKLFF. The CDR3 nucleotides read TGTGCCAGCAGTCCCCAGGACGCAACTAATGAAAAACTGTTTTTT.

There are a few counts of this clonotype. V is TRBV5-6 and J is TRBJ1-1; the match to TRBD1 covers 7 bases. CDR1 SGHDT and CDR2 YYEEEE come from the germline V gene. After removal of 0 bases from V and 7 bases from J, the junction contained 6 bases not matched to a gene. This CDR3 spans 14 amino acids. In DNA form, the CDR3 reads TGTGCCAGCAGCTTGGTATCCCGGGACAGTGAAGCTTTCTTT. It yields the protein CASSLVSRDSEAFF.

Ten or more counts support this clonotype. This sequence joins TRBV6-5 and TRBJ2-7; 7 nucleotides agree with TRBD1. CDR1 MNHEY and CDR2 SVGAGI come from the germline V gene. The ends lost 1 base at V and 3 bases at J; junction bases unmatched: 6. The CDR3 consists of 15 residues. CDR3 residues: CASSYWTGANYEQYF. The CDR3, as DNA: TGTGCCAGCAGTTACTGGACAGGAGCGAACTACGAGCAGTACTTC.

This clonotype was seen a handful of times. The genes are TRBV7-6 and TRBJ2-3; 8 bases are shared with TRBD2. J gave up 2 bases and V 0 bases, and 1 base lay outside the gene matches. The length of the CDR3 is 15 residues. The germline V gene encodes CDR1 SGHVS and CDR2 FNYEAQ. CDR3 bases: TGTGCCAGCAGCTTAGCAGCGGGGGCCACAGATACGCAGTATTTT. Protein product: CASSLAAGATDTQYF.

The table lists this clonotype with a few counts. CDR3 protein: CASSVAGTSYEQYF. The CDR3 DNA reads as TGTGCCAGCAGCGTAGCCGGGACAAGCTACGAGCAGTACTTC. The rearrangement uses TRBV9 and TRBJ2-7, with D possibly matching TRBD1 (6 bases). Germline V gene data show CDR1 as SGDLS and CDR2 as YYNGEE. The CDR3 length is 14 residues. Trimming removed 0 bases at V and 3 bases at J, with 10 bases between.

V and J are TRBV20-1 and TRBJ2-7; D may be TRBD1 (5 bases). The CDR3 consists of 14 residues. Trimming stripped 5 bases from V and 0 bases from J, with 14 bases between. Germline CDR1 DFQATT, CDR2 SNEGSKA (reference sequence). CDR3 nucleotide sequence: TGCAGTGCTCACCCCCCGACAGTCTCCTACGAGCAGTACTTC. Protein: CSAHPPTVSYEQYF.

CDR3 sequence reads: CASSPGSRGGTDTQYF. CDR3 DNA: TGTGCCAGCAGCCCGGGGAGTAGGGGGGGCACAGATACGCAGTATTTT. The rearrangement links TRBV11-3 to TRBJ2-3; either TRBD1 or TRBD2 may fit D (6 bases each). The germline V gene encodes CDR1 SGHNT and CDR2 YENEEA. The germline V and J ends were trimmed by 5 bases and 1 base, with 16 bases remaining between them. CDR3 length: 16 amino acids.

This clonotype was counted many times. The chain combines TRBV27 with TRBJ2-7, with 10 bases fitting TRBD1. V dropped 3 bases and J dropped 4; count of bases not matched to a gene: 6. Germline lookup yields CDR1 MNHEY and CDR2 SMNVEV (reference sequence). The CDR3 extends over 15 amino acids. CDR3 sequence: CASSFTGTGAYEQYF. The CDR3 coding sequence is TGTGCCAGCAGTTTCACCGGGACAGGGGCTTACGAGCAGTACTTC.

This clonotype showed up just a few times. The chain has TRBV20-1 and TRBJ2-3; D unresolved. The CDR3 extends over 15 amino acids. V lost 0 bases to trimming and J lost 2 bases, with 12 bases between them. Germline V lookup: CDR1 DFQATT, CDR2 SNEGSKA (reference sequence). The CDR3 DNA sequence: TGCAGTGCTAGAGATCATGACTCACTCACAGATACGCAGTATTTT. The encoded protein is CSARDHDSLTDTQYF.

This clonotype was found a few times. V gene TRBV6-2 or TRBV6-3 combines with J gene TRBJ1-5; perhaps TRBD1 as D (5 bases). This CDR3 has 15 residues. Per the germline V gene, CDR1 is MNHEY and CDR2 is SVGEGT. Trimming stripped 4 bases from V and 7 bases from J, with 17 bases between. The CDR3 sequence: CASSSGTGGRQPQHF. The CDR3 region has the DNA TGTGCCAGCAGTTCAGGGACTGGCGGGAGGCAGCCCCAGCATTTT.

Comment on this clonotype: Since no conserved phenylalanine or tryptophan closes the CDR3, a read error is the likely cause. It is unclear where the CDR3 begins or ends on the DNA, so no DNA is shown, and the CDR3 is as TCRdb lists it. V gene TRBV21-1 combines with J gene TRBJ1-2; the table's TRBD1 call for D was not verified on the DNA. TRBV21-1 is a listed pseudogene. Counting both end residues, the CDR3 totals 9 amino acids. CDR3 region: CASSKVSRV.

The chain couples TRBV7-8 to TRBJ2-7; D not certain. V was shortened by 5 bases and J by 3 bases, with 14 bases between the two germline ends. The germline V gene encodes CDR1 SGHVS and CDR2 FQNEAQ. The CDR3 loop spans 14 amino acids. The CDR3 reads CASSPNLGDYEQYF. The DNA for the CDR3 is TGTGCCAGCAGCCCAAACCTAGGCGACTACGAGCAGTACTTC.

This clonotype turned up a few times. The chain recombines TRBV7-6 with TRBJ2-7; D remains ambiguous. The V and J ends lost 0 bases and 6 bases respectively, with 9 bases between them. CDR1 and CDR2 (germline): SGHVS, FNYEAQ. The CDR3 has 13 amino acids. The DNA for the CDR3 is TGTGCCAGCAGCTTAGCGGTATTGGGCGAGCAGTACTTC. Translated: CASSLAVLGEQYF. Full variable domain (outside the CDR3, taken from reference TRBV7-6 and TRBJ2-7): GAGVSQSPRYKVTKRGQDVALRCDPISGHVSLYWYRQALGQGPEFLTYFNYEAQQDKSGLPNDRFSAERPEGSISTLTIQRTEQRDSAMYRCASSLAVLGEQYFGPGTRLTVT.

This clonotype showed up just a few times. The rearrangement joins TRBV27 to TRBJ2-3; 9 bases fit TRBD2. Germline trimming cut 3 bases from V and 4 bases from J; bases unmatched to any gene: 5. CDR1 is MNHEY and CDR2 is SMNVEV in the germline V gene (reference sequence). CDR3 size: 15 residues. As DNA, the CDR3 is TGTGCCAGCAGTTTTAGCGGGGGTTTGGCAGATACGCAGTATTTT. It yields the protein CASSFSGGLADTQYF.

V usage is TRBV12-3 or TRBV12-4 and J usage is TRBJ1-1, with 7 nucleotides matching TRBD1. The V segment lost 5 bases and the J segment 3 bases; nucleotides outside the gene matches: 6. This CDR3 comprises 14 residues. CDR3 bases: TGTGCCAGCAGTCAGACAGGGCTATACACTGAAGCTTTCTTT. Protein product: CASSQTGLYTEAFF.

This clonotype was seen only a few times. The CDR3 DNA is TGCGCCAGCAGCCCTGGAGTAACAGACAATGAGCAGTTCTTC. This codes for CASSPGVTDNEQFF. The chain joins TRBV5-1 to TRBJ2-1; no clear D. This CDR3 is built from 14 residues. The germline CDR1 and CDR2 sequences are SGHRS and YFSETQ. V lost 4 bases, J lost 5 bases, and 13 bases lay in between.

The sample holds a few counts of this clonotype. CDR3 sequence reads: CSATVGGRETQYF. The DNA of the CDR3 is TGCAGTGCTACCGTAGGGGGAAGGGAGACCCAGTACTTC. The V gene is TRBV20-1, the J gene TRBJ2-5; D may be TRBD1 (6 bases). The CDR3 extends over 13 amino acids. Looked up from germline, CDR1 is DFQATT and CDR2 is SNEGSKA (reference sequence). Trimming removed 4 bases at V and 5 bases at J, with 14 bases between.